A single sample gave rise to the 16 T cell receptor beta chains below, sequenced in a study of yellow fever vaccine responses in identical twins. TCRdb re-called the RT-PCR reads through MiXCR, storing one row per CDR3 protein. The sample holds roughly 15,000 distinct CDR3 sequences, roughly 80% seen once. The sequencing here drew on T cells from blood (PBMCs), unsorted or a sorted subset (not recorded which), taken before or after yellow fever vaccination (not recorded which). These receptors were obtained from a woman aged 18-30 years who received the yellow fever vaccine.

This clonotype turned up a few times. The CDR3 DNA follows: TGTGCCAGCAGTGAACCTTACAATGAGCAGTTCTTC. As protein: CASSEPYNEQFF. The chain has TRBV6-1 and TRBJ2-1; D unclear. Germline V gene lookup returns CDR1 MNHNS and CDR2 SASEGT. V was pared by 2 bases and J by 4 bases, with 3 bases between. The CDR3 totals 12 residues.

This clonotype was observed once. This chain joins TRBV20-1 and TRBJ1-1; D possibly corresponds to TRBD1 (5 bases). Germline lookup yields CDR1 DFQATT and CDR2 SNEGSKA (reference sequence). V dropped 0 bases and J dropped 0 bases, with 14 bases sitting between them. The CDR3 sequence is 16 residues long. Here the CDR3 DNA reads TGCAGTGCTAGAGATACAAGGGGAAACATGAACACTGAAGCTTTCTTT. Translation: CSARDTRGNMNTEAFF.

The V and J genes are TRBV2 and TRBJ2-7, with 7 bases that match TRBD2. The germline gives CDR1 SNHLY, CDR2 FYNNEI. The CDR3 has 11 residues. The trim removed 6 bases at V and 4 bases at J, leaving 0 bases unmatched. CDR3 coding DNA: TGTGCCAGCAGGGGGGGGTACGAGCAGTACTTC. The encoded protein is CASRGGYEQYF.

The CDR3 is CASRETSGYNEQFF. The CDR3 nucleotides are TGTGCCAGCAGGGAGACTAGCGGATACAATGAGCAGTTCTTC. The V gene is TRBV2, the J gene TRBJ2-1; 9 nucleotides match TRBD2. The CDR3 is 14 residues long. From germline, CDR1 is SNHLY and CDR2 FYNNEI. V shed 6 bases and J 4 bases; nucleotides not matched to a gene: 4.

V is TRBV15 and J is TRBJ1-2; D is undetermined. Germline-derived CDR1 and CDR2 are LNHNV and YYDKDF (reference sequence). V dropped 0 bases and J dropped 2 bases, with 7 bases sitting between them. This CDR3 region has 14 residues. CDR3 in amino acids: CATSRDLGNYGYTF. CDR3 coding DNA: TGTGCCACCAGCAGAGATCTGGGGAACTATGGCTACACCTTC.

This chain joins TRBV10-2 and TRBJ1-3; D gene ambiguous. This CDR3 spans 13 amino acids. Germline CDR1 is WSHSY and CDR2 is SAAADI. The V gene lost 6 bases and the J gene lost 4 bases, with 10 bases spanning the gap. The CDR3 region has the DNA TGCGCCAGCAGCGATATTGGGGGAAACACCATATATTTT. It is translated as CASSDIGGNTIYF.

This clonotype was detected only once. The V gene is TRBV11-1, the J gene TRBJ2-1; 7 bases are a match to TRBD2. Germline CDR1 and CDR2: SGHAT and FQDESV (reference sequence). The CDR3 has 17 amino acids. The V gene end was trimmed by 0 bases and the J gene end by 10 bases; junction bases not matched to a gene: 15. CDR3 in amino acids: CASSLALGTNVVREQFF. CDR3 coding DNA: TGTGCCAGCAGCTTAGCCCTGGGGACTAACGTCGTGCGGGAGCAGTTCTTC.

The table lists this clonotype with a count of one. The chain couples TRBV10-3 to TRBJ2-7; possible D gene TRBD2, 6 bases. Germline CDR1 ENHRY, CDR2 SYGVKD. This CDR3 spans 16 amino acids. V was clipped by 3 bases and J by 3 bases, with 18 bases between them. The CDR3 here is CAISELAGSLNYEQYF. Here the CDR3 DNA reads TGTGCCATCAGTGAACTTGCGGGATCTCTTAACTACGAGCAGTACTTC.

This clonotype has more than one count but fewer than ten. The chain carries TRBV29-1 and TRBJ2-3, with 8 positions matching TRBD2. Germline assignment: CDR1 SQVTM and CDR2 ANQGSEA. This CDR3 has 15 residues. V dropped 4 bases and J dropped 0; count of bases not matched to a gene: 6. The CDR3 coding sequence is TGCAGCGTTGCGCATAGCGGGACGAGCACAGATACGCAGTATTTT. Translating gives CSVAHSGTSTDTQYF.

V gene TRBV11-2 combines with J gene TRBJ2-5; D is possibly TRBD2 (7 bases). The CDR3 totals 18 residues. The ends were cut back, 2 bases at V and 3 bases at J, with 22 bases in the middle. Germline lookup yields CDR1 SGHAT and CDR2 FQNNGV. The CDR3 is CASSLFVWGASGKETQYF. CDR3 DNA sequence: TGTGCCAGCAGCTTATTTGTTTGGGGGGCTAGCGGAAAAGAGACCCAGTACTTC. The full variable domain, completed using reference TRBV11-2 and TRBJ2-5, is EAGVAQSPRYKIIEKRQSVAFWCNPISGHATLYWYQQILGQGPKLLIQFQNNGVVDDSQLPKDRFSAERLKGVDSTLKIQPAKLEDSAVYLCASSLFVWGASGKETQYFGPGTRLLVL.

This chain links TRBV3-1 with TRBJ2-3; D is ambiguous. CDR1 and CDR2 from the germline V gene are LGHDT and YNNKEL (reference sequence). The CDR3 spans 12 residues. V was cut by 2 bases and J by 4 bases, with 4 bases left in between. This CDR3 reads CASSQPSDTQYF. The CDR3 coding sequence is TGTGCCAGCAGCCAACCATCAGATACGCAGTATTTT.

V and J are TRBV11-1 and TRBJ2-7; 7 bases agree with TRBD2. Germline CDR1 SGHAT, CDR2 FQDESV (reference sequence). The CDR3 totals 12 residues. The J segment lost 7 bases and the V segment lost 4 bases, leaving 4 bases of the junction unmatched. For the CDR3, the DNA is TGTGCCAGCAGCTCATGGGAGGGGGAGCAGTACGTC. As protein: CASSSWEGEQYV.

The chain links TRBV4-1 to TRBJ2-4; tentatively, D is TRBD1 (5 bases). Trimming stripped 0 bases from V and 5 bases from J, with 17 bases between. The germline gives CDR1 MGHRA, CDR2 YSYEKL. This CDR3 has 17 residues. The CDR3 sequence is CASSQELTAGPENIQYF. The CDR3 DNA is TGCGCCAGCAGCCAAGAGCTTACAGCAGGGCCTGAAAACATTCAGTACTTC.

The V call is TRBV28, the J call TRBJ2-6; D may be TRBD1 or TRBD2 (6 bases each). CDR3 size: 17 residues. Trimming cost V 2 bases and J 2 bases, with 13 bases left between them. From germline, CDR1 is MDHEN and CDR2 SYDVKM. The CDR3 coding sequence is TGTGCCAGCAGTTTAGACGGTAGGGGGGCTGGGGCCAACGTCCTGACTTTC. Translating gives CASSLDGRGAGANVLTF. The full variable domain, completed using reference TRBV28 and TRBJ2-6, is DVKVTQSSRYLVKRTGEKVFLECVQDMDHENMFWYRQDPGLGLRLIYFSYDVKMKEKGDIPEGYSVSREKKERFSLILESASTNQTSMYLCASSLDGRGAGANVLTFGAGSRLTVL.

This clonotype has a handful of counts. This chain uses TRBV4-1 with TRBJ2-1, with 8 bases fitting TRBD2. The germline V gene encodes CDR1 MGHRA and CDR2 YSYEKL. V gave up 4 bases and J gave up 8 bases; unmatched junction bases: 10. This CDR3 comprises 15 residues. CDR3 sequence: CASSLTSARGYEQFF. The CDR3 nucleotides read TGCGCCAGCAGCCTGACTAGCGCCAGAGGCTATGAGCAGTTCTTC.

The gene calls are TRBV11-3 and TRBJ2-5, with 8 bases lining up with TRBD2. The J segment lost 5 bases and the V segment lost 4 bases, leaving 12 bases of the junction unmatched. The V gene's germline CDR1 is SGHNT and CDR2 YENEEA. This CDR3 region has 16 residues. In nucleotides, the CDR3 is TGTGCCAGCAGCTCCCATCTCGGGGGGGCTGGGGAGACCCAGTACTTC. This translates into CASSSHLGGAGETQYF.